The T cell receptor (beta chain) described here comes from a study of OX40 agonist ivuxolimab in advanced cancers. Study results and limitations: By week 6 at 0.1 to 3.0 mg/kg, blood CD4+ and CD8+ T cells had expanded clonally.

As concerns this clone: Its antigen is not identified.

Looked up from germline, CDR1 is MNHEY and CDR2 is SMNVEV (reference sequence). This CDR3 spans 16 amino acids. With 7 bases removed from V and 0 bases from J, the gap between germline ends came to 16 bases. Autoimmune disease history or systemic immunosuppression barred patients. This table comes from immunoSEQ multiplex PCR, and its TCRdb copy is limited to in-frame clones, with some not included. The table shows roughly 29,000 clones, with approximately 86% occurring only once. This receptor was obtained from an adult with an advanced solid tumor such as melanoma, head and neck, liver or kidney cancer. The chain carries TRBV27 and TRBJ2-1; D not resolved. Sequenced here: CD4+ or CD8+ T cells sorted from blood, sampled in a trial of the OX40 agonist ivuxolimab. The CDR3 loop reads CASTSQSWSSYNEQFF. DNA for the CDR3: TGTGCCAGCACCTCCCAAAGTTGGAGCTCCTACAATGAGCAGTTCTTC.